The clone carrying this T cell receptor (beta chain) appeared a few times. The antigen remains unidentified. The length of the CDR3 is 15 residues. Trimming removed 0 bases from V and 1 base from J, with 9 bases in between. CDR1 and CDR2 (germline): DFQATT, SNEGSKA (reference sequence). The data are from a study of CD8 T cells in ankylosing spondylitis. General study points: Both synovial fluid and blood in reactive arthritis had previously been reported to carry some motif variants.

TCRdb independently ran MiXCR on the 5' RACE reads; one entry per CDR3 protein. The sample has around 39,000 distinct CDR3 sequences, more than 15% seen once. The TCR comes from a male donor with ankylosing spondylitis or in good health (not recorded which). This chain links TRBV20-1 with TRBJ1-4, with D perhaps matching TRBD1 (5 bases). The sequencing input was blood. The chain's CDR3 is CSARDRGLTNEKLFF. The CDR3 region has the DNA TGCAGTGCTAGAGATAGGGGTTTAACTAATGAAAAACTGTTTTTT.